This T cell receptor beta chain was retrieved from a study of control samples from healthy donors and cancer patients. The CDR3 totals 18 residues. Germline values: CDR1 DFQATT, CDR2 SNEGSKA (reference sequence). V lost 3 bases and J lost 0; bases outside the gene matches: 14. Generated by immunoSEQ multiplex PCR, the TCRdb table keeps only in-frame clones and is missing some. Of around 200,000 clones in the sample, over 85% were seen once. The sequencing input was blood. This receptor was taken from a man between 18 and 35 years old in good health. The genes are TRBV20-1 and TRBJ2-1, with TRBD2 matching 7 bases. The CDR3 nucleotides read TGCAGTGCTAGTATAATAGCGGGTCAAGGCCACTCCTACAATGAGCAGTTCTTC. Its protein is CSASIIAGQGHSYNEQFF.